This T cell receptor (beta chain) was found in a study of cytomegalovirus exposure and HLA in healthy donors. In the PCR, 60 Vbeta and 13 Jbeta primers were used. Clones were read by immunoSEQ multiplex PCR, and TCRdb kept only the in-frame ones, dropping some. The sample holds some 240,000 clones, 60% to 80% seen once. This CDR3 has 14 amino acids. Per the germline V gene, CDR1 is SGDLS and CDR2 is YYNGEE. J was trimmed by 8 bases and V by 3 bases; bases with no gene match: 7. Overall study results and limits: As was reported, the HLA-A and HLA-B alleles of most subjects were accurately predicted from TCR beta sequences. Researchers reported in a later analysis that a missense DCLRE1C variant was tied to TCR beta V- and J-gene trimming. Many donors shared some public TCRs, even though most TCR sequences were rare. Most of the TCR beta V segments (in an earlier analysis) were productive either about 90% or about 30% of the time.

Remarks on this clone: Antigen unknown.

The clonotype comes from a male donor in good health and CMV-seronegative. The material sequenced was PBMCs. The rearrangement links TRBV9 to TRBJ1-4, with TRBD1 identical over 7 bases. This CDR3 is CASSGTGAGEKLFF. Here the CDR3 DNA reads TGTGCCAGCAGCGGAACAGGGGCGGGCGAAAAACTGTTTTTT.